The 16 T cell receptor beta chains in this list originate from one sample, sequenced in a study of blood T cell repertoires in COVID-19. Sequencing was performed with immunoSEQ multiplex PCR; in TCRdb, only in-frame clones are kept and a portion is missing. The sample shows some 200,000 clones, about 80% of them seen only once. Sequenced: PBMCs or T cells enriched from blood (not recorded which). The receptors here all came from a woman between 40 and 55 years old with acute COVID-19.

V and J are TRBV24-1 and TRBJ2-2; a possible D gene is TRBD1 (6 bases). The CDR3 is made up of 13 amino acids. Germline V lookup: CDR1 KGHDR, CDR2 SFDVKD. Between the trimmed V and J ends, which lost 7 bases and 6 bases, there was a span of 11 bases. The CDR3 region is CATRDRKAGELFF. CDR3 nucleotides: TGTGCCACCAGGGACAGAAAAGCCGGGGAGCTGTTTTTT.

The chain recombines TRBV7-8 with TRBJ1-2; the D gene is possibly TRBD1 (5 bases). This CDR3 has 14 amino acids. Per germline, CDR1 SGHVS and CDR2 FQNEAQ. Trimming shortened V by 5 bases and J by 0 bases, and 10 bases separated the two germline ends. DNA for the CDR3: TGTGCCAGCAGCCCGACAGAGTCTAACTATGGCTACACCTTC. Protein product: CASSPTESNYGYTF.

This chain links TRBV19 with TRBJ1-1; maybe TRBD1 (5 bases). CDR3 size: 14 residues. The germline CDR1 and CDR2 sequences are LNHDA and SQIVND (reference sequence). The germline V and J ends were trimmed by 3 bases and 5 bases, with 13 bases remaining between them. CDR3 DNA sequence: TGTGCCAGTAGTATTAACAGGATAGAGACTGAAGCTTTCTTT. Its translation: CASSINRIETEAFF.

The chain has TRBV28 and TRBJ2-7; D is uncertain. V lost 2 bases, J lost 1 base, and 24 bases lay in between. The CDR3 spans 19 residues. CDR1 MDHEN and CDR2 SYDVKM come from the germline V gene. The CDR3 spells CASSLDLKRLVGRSYEQYF. CDR3 bases: TGTGCCAGCAGTTTAGATTTGAAGCGACTCGTGGGTAGGTCCTACGAGCAGTACTTC.

This clone was detected many times. The V call is TRBV9, the J call TRBJ1-6, with D possibly matching TRBD1 (5 bases). This CDR3 is built from 13 residues. The germline V and J ends were trimmed by 4 bases and 7 bases, with 9 bases remaining between them. CDR1 is SGDLS, CDR2 YYNGEE, per germline. Here the CDR3 DNA reads TGTGCCAGCAGCACAACAGGAAATTCACCCCTCCACTTT. Its translation is CASSTTGNSPLHF.

J is TRBJ1-6 and V is TRBV2, with TRBD1 identical over 8 bases. Per the germline V gene, CDR1 is SNHLY and CDR2 is FYNNEI. Unmatched junction bases numbered 6, after V lost 4 bases and J lost 10 bases. The CDR3 spans 14 residues. The CDR3 sequence: CASSGQGNGSPLHF. The CDR3 DNA reads TGTGCCAGCAGTGGACAGGGGAACGGGTCACCCCTCCACTTT.

The V and J genes are TRBV3-1 (or the pseudogene TRBV3-2) and TRBJ1-2; D unclear. The germline V gene has CDR1 LGHDT and CDR2 YNNKEL (reference sequence). The CDR3 runs 12 residues. Deletions cut 1 base from V and 5 bases from J, with 5 bases between. CDR3 in amino acids: CASSQAQYGYTF. The DNA for the CDR3 is TGTGCCAGCAGCCAAGCTCAGTATGGCTACACCTTC.

The chain has TRBV27 and TRBJ1-5; TRBD1 matches at 7 bases. Per the germline V gene, CDR1 is MNHEY and CDR2 is SMNVEV (reference sequence). There are 14 residues in the CDR3. V gave up 6 bases and J gave up 4 bases; unmatched junction bases: 6. In DNA, the CDR3 is TGTGCCAGCAGCAACCGACAGGGAAATCAGCCCCAGCATTTT. It yields the protein CASSNRQGNQPQHF.

The chain employs TRBV27 and TRBJ2-1; D perhaps matches TRBD1 (6 bases). V shed 4 bases and J shed 0 bases, with 13 bases lying between them. CDR3 size: 16 residues. Germline-derived CDR1 and CDR2 are MNHEY and SMNVEV (reference sequence). The CDR3 reads CASSSRDTSSYNEQFF. In DNA, the CDR3 is TGTGCCAGCAGTTCCAGGGACACGAGCTCCTACAATGAGCAGTTCTTC.

V gene TRBV27 combines with J gene TRBJ2-3; D perhaps matches TRBD2 (5 bases). Looked up from germline, CDR1 is MNHEY and CDR2 is SMNVEV (reference sequence). The CDR3 is 11 residues long. The V gene lost 4 bases and the J gene lost 8 bases, with 7 bases spanning the gap. CDR3 residues: CASSYRGTQYF. DNA of the CDR3: TGTGCCAGCAGTTACCGGGGTACGCAGTATTTT.

The chain joins TRBV18 to TRBJ1-2, with D unclear. Germline lookup yields CDR1 KGHSH and CDR2 LQKENI. Trimming pared 5 bases from V and 0 bases from J, leaving 4 bases between. CDR3 length: 12 amino acids. The CDR3 region is CASSTPNYGYTF. CDR3 coding DNA: TGTGCCAGCTCAACTCCTAACTATGGCTACACCTTC.

The chain has TRBV9 and TRBJ1-6; D gene ambiguous. The germline gives CDR1 SGDLS, CDR2 YYNGEE. V was shortened by 3 bases and J by 8 bases, with 9 bases between the two germline ends. The CDR3 covers 13 residues. CDR3 coding DNA: TGTGCCAGCAGCGCGCAGAAGTATTCACCCCTCCACTTT. This translates into CASSAQKYSPLHF.

A single count supports this clone. This chain uses TRBV7-9 with TRBJ1-2; 7 nucleotides match TRBD1. Germline loops: CDR1 SEHNR, CDR2 FQNEAQ (reference sequence). V trimming: 1 base; J trimming: 8 bases; junction bases outside the gene matches: 16. The length of the CDR3 is 17 residues. CDR3 coding DNA: TGTGCCAGCAGCTTAGGATCACAGTTGGAGGGGGCGCACGGCTACACCTTC. This encodes CASSLGSQLEGAHGYTF.

This clone showed up just once. V gene TRBV6-2 or TRBV6-3 combines with J gene TRBJ2-7, with D possibly being TRBD1 (7 bases). Germline V gives CDR1 MNHEY, CDR2 SVGEGT. The CDR3 is 16 amino acids. V lost 5 bases and J lost 3, with 20 bases in between. DNA for the CDR3: TGTGCCAGCAGTCGAAGGGGGGCAGGGGGAGGCTACGAGCAGTACTTC. Its translation: CASSRRGAGGGYEQYF.

The chain uses TRBV5-1 and TRBJ2-7, with TRBD1 identical over 8 bases. V was pared by 0 bases and J by 0 bases, with 5 bases of the junction left unmatched. Germline CDR1 reads SGHRS; CDR2 reads YFSETQ. The CDR3 is 16 amino acids. CDR3 residues: CASSLGTGSVSYEQYF. The CDR3 bases are TGCGCCAGCAGCTTGGGGACAGGGTCAGTCTCCTACGAGCAGTACTTC.

The chain employs TRBV12-3 or TRBV12-4 and TRBJ1-3; no clear D gene. The length of the CDR3 is 12 residues. The ends were cut back, 7 bases at V and 7 bases at J, with 11 bases in the middle. The CDR3, as DNA: TGTGCCAGCACCCGCCCGGGGAACACCATATATTTT. This gives the protein CASTRPGNTIYF.